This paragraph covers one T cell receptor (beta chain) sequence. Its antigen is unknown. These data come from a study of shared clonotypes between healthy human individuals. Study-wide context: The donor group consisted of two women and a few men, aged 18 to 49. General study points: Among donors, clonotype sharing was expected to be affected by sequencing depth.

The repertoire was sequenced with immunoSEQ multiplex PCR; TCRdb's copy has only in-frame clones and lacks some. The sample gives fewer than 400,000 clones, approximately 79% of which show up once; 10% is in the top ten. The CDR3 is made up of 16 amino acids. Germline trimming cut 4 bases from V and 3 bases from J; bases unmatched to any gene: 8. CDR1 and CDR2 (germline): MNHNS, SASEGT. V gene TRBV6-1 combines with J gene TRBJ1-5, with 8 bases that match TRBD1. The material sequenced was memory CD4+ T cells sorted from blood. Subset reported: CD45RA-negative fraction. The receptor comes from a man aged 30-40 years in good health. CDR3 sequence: CASSVGAGGLNQPQHF. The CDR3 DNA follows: TGTGCCAGCAGTGTGGGAGCAGGGGGCCTCAATCAGCCCCAGCATTTT.